These 20 T cell receptor beta chains were all obtained from the same sample, sequenced in a study of cytotoxic CD8 clonotypes in ibrutinib-treated CLL. The table came from immunoSEQ multiplex PCR; TCRdb's copy has only in-frame clones and leaves some out. The sample consists of over 100,000 clones, approximately 85% of them appearing once. Sequencing used PBMCs, obtained after 24 months of ibrutinib treatment. These receptors all come from a human donor with chronic lymphocytic leukemia.

The V call is TRBV6-6, the J call TRBJ1-1; D is unresolved. The V and J ends lost 2 bases and 2 bases respectively, with 6 bases between them. The CDR3 is made up of 13 amino acids. Per germline, CDR1 MNHNY and CDR2 SVGAGI (reference sequence). CDR3 amino acids: CASSYGQNTEAFF. The DNA of the CDR3 is TGTGCCAGCAGTTACGGGCAAAACACTGAAGCTTTCTTT.

This rearrangement joins TRBV7-2 to TRBJ2-2; D gene ambiguous. Germline V CDR1 and CDR2: SGHTA, FQGNSA. Trimming cost V 1 base and J 2 bases, with 14 bases left between them. The CDR3 runs to 17 residues. CDR3 nucleotide sequence: TGTGCCAGCAGCTTAGGAAAGGTCCTGACCAACACCGGGGAGCTGTTTTTT. Its translation: CASSLGKVLTNTGELFF.

V is TRBV29-1 and J is TRBJ2-7; no clear D. Germline values: CDR1 SQVTM, CDR2 ANQGSEA. This CDR3 has 11 residues. Trimming removed 7 bases at V and 2 bases at J, with 9 bases between. The DNA for the CDR3 is TGCAGCGCCACGGGCGCCTACGAGCAGTACTTC. It specifies CSATGAYEQYF.

V usage is TRBV27 and J usage is TRBJ2-6; no firm D call. Trimming took off 4 bases at V and 4 bases at J, with 8 bases between the two ends. The CDR3 length is 14 residues. Looked up from germline, CDR1 is MNHEY and CDR2 is SMNVEV (reference sequence). CDR3 DNA sequence: TGTGCCAGCAGTTCTTGGGTGGGGGCCAACGTCCTGACTTTC. The encoded protein is CASSSWVGANVLTF.

This chain uses TRBV6-4 with TRBJ2-7, with TRBD1 matching 8 bases. J was trimmed by 3 bases and V by 4 bases; bases with no gene match: 5. This CDR3 spans 14 amino acids. Germline CDR1 reads MRHNA; CDR2 reads SNTAGT. The CDR3 DNA is TGTGCCAGCAGTGTCTCAGGACAGGGCTACGAGCAGTACTTC. Translation gives CASSVSGQGYEQYF.

This clone has a single count. The rearrangement uses TRBV2 and TRBJ2-1; D gene unclear. Trimming shortened V by 4 bases and J by 2 bases, and 12 bases separated the two germline ends. CDR3 size: 15 residues. Looked up from germline, CDR1 is SNHLY and CDR2 is FYNNEI. The CDR3 sequence: CASSVEGMPYNEQFF. DNA of the CDR3: TGTGCCAGCAGTGTGGAAGGTATGCCCTACAATGAGCAGTTCTTC.

The CDR3 loop is CATRGGQWSTEAFF. In DNA form, the CDR3 reads TGTGCCACCCGGGGGGGGCAATGGAGCACTGAAGCTTTCTTT. The genes are TRBV6-6 and TRBJ1-1, with a weak D call TRBD1 (6 bases). The CDR3 sequence is 14 residues long. In germline, CDR1 is MNHNY, CDR2 SVGAGI (reference sequence). Trimming took 10 bases from V and 4 from J, leaving 19 bases between them.

This chain connects TRBV5-4 to TRBJ1-2; the D gene is possibly TRBD1 (5 bases). Germline assignment: CDR1 SGHNT and CDR2 YYREEE (reference sequence). This CDR3 is 15 amino acids long. With 0 bases removed from V and 2 bases from J, the gap between germline ends came to 11 bases. CDR3 sequence: CASSLEAGKNYGYTF. The CDR3, as DNA: TGTGCCAGCAGCTTGGAGGCAGGGAAAAACTATGGCTACACCTTC.

The chain uses TRBV11-3 and TRBJ2-1, with 7 bases identical to TRBD2. The CDR3 loop spans 13 amino acids. Losses at the gene ends were 4 bases for V and 6 bases for J; bases not matched to a gene: 3. Germline CDR1 and CDR2: SGHNT and YENEEA. In DNA form, the CDR3 reads TGTGCCAGCAGCTCCTCGGGGGGCAATGAGCAGTTCTTC. Translating gives CASSSSGGNEQFF.

This chain joins TRBV9 and TRBJ2-7; possibly TRBD2 for D (5 bases). Germline CDR1 is SGDLS and CDR2 is YYNGEE. The V and J ends lost 3 bases and 3 bases respectively, with 13 bases between them. The CDR3 extends over 14 amino acids. Here the CDR3 reads CASSDGVKDYEQYF. The DNA for the CDR3 is TGTGCCAGCAGCGACGGGGTTAAGGACTACGAGCAGTACTTC.

V is TRBV28 and J is TRBJ1-5; 7 positions match TRBD1. The CDR3 spans 14 residues. Unmatched junction bases numbered 10, after V lost 10 bases and J lost 4 bases. The germline V gene has CDR1 MDHEN and CDR2 SYDVKM. The CDR3 DNA sequence: TGTGCCACCCGCGGGTCAGGGGGAAATCAGCCCCAGCATTTT. Its protein is CATRGSGGNQPQHF.

As DNA, the CDR3 is TGCGCCAGCAGCTCGTCGAACAGGGACGGCTACACCTTC. This codes for CASSSSNRDGYTF. The V call is TRBV5-1, the J call TRBJ1-2; D perhaps matches TRBD1 (6 bases). This CDR3 has 13 residues. Trimming stripped 3 bases from V and 8 bases from J, with 14 bases between. Per the germline V gene, CDR1 is SGHRS and CDR2 is YFSETQ.

This sequence joins TRBV7-2 and TRBJ2-3; TRBD2 matches 9 bases. Germline CDR1 reads SGHTA; CDR2 reads FQGNSA. The CDR3 runs to 17 residues. V lost 7 bases to trimming and J lost 4 bases; unmatched junction nucleotides: 15. CDR3 in amino acids: CASTQGGGLAGADTQYF. The CDR3 DNA sequence: TGTGCCAGCACTCAGGGGGGCGGCTTAGCGGGAGCAGATACGCAGTATTTT.

V and J are TRBV7-9 and TRBJ1-2, with D perhaps TRBD1 (5 bases). This CDR3 has 14 residues. V was pared by 1 base and J by 6 bases, with 12 bases between. Germline V gene sequence: CDR1 SEHNR, CDR2 FQNEAQ (reference sequence). In DNA, the CDR3 is TGTGCCAGCAGCTTAGGTCAATCAGGGCATGGCTACACCTTC. Translating gives CASSLGQSGHGYTF.

The chain joins TRBV19 to TRBJ2-1, with TRBD2 identical over 8 bases. With 3 bases clipped from V and 0 bases from J, the junction kept 7 bases outside the gene matches. Germline CDR1 and CDR2: LNHDA and SQIVND (reference sequence). The length of the CDR3 is 17 residues. CDR3 coding DNA: TGTGCCAGTAGTATCAAAGCGGGGGTGAGCTCCTACAATGAGCAGTTCTTC. This sequence encodes CASSIKAGVSSYNEQFF.

The count of this clone is one. This sequence joins TRBV4-2 and TRBJ1-3; 7 nucleotides align to TRBD1. The CDR3 spans 15 residues. Germline CDR1 LGHNA, CDR2 YNFKEQ. The ends lost 0 bases at V and 9 bases at J; junction bases unmatched: 8. The CDR3 protein is CASSQEDRRGVTIYF. The CDR3 nucleotides read TGTGCCAGCAGCCAAGAGGACAGGCGCGGGGTCACCATATATTTT.

The V call is TRBV6-6, the J call TRBJ1-2; 7 bases line up with TRBD1. From germline, CDR1 is MNHNY and CDR2 SVGAGI (reference sequence). V shed 4 bases, J shed 0 bases, and the junction held 5 bases outside the gene matches. The CDR3 length is 15 residues. The CDR3 coding sequence is TGTGCCAGCAGTTTCCTACAGGGGACTAACTATGGCTACACCTTC. The encoded protein is CASSFLQGTNYGYTF.

This clone was detected only a few times. The J gene is TRBJ1-5, the V gene TRBV30; maybe TRBD1 (5 bases). CDR1 GTSNPN and CDR2 SVGIG come from the germline V gene (reference sequence). The CDR3 contains 14 residues. V was clipped by 1 base and J by 7 bases, with 14 bases between them. DNA for the CDR3: TGTGCCTGGAGTGAGGAGAGGGGCGGGCAGCCCCAGCATTTT. It encodes CAWSEERGGQPQHF.

J is TRBJ2-2 and V is TRBV19, with a tentative D call TRBD1 (6 bases). The germline CDR1 and CDR2 sequences are LNHDA and SQIVND (reference sequence). V gave up 4 bases and J gave up 3 bases, with 12 bases separating them. CDR3 length: 15 residues. The CDR3 DNA sequence: TGTGCCAGTAGTACCCCACACAGGGACACCGGGGAGCTGTTTTTT. This gives the protein CASSTPHRDTGELFF.

In its sample, this clone was seen a few times. This chain connects TRBV6-6 to TRBJ2-5, with 12 bases that match TRBD2. The CDR3 totals 16 residues. Trimming took 5 bases from V and 5 from J; bases not matched to a gene: 9. CDR1 is MNHNY and CDR2 is SVGAGI in the germline V gene (reference sequence). CDR3: CASSPGLAGGGETQYF. DNA for the CDR3: TGTGCCAGCAGTCCGGGACTAGCGGGTGGGGGGGAGACCCAGTACTTC.